A selection of T cell receptor beta chains follows, all from one sample in a study of T cell responses to AZD1222 COVID-19 vaccine. Sequenced by immunoSEQ multiplex PCR; TCRdb stores in-frame clones only, minus some. The sample carries around 100,000 clones, about 85% recorded once. The material sequenced was peripheral blood, taken on day 0 of AZD1222 vaccination. These receptors all come from an adult in good health. The CDR3 runs from the conserved cysteine through the conserved F or W. The D gene is left open where the match is weak. Clone sizes are given selectively: once, few, many, or a class where the clone is expanded.

V gene	J gene	CDR3 length	D gene	clone size	CDR3 protein	CDR3 DNA
TRBV7-9	TRBJ2-1	14	.	once	CASSLRVAYNEQFF	TGTGCCAGCAGCTTACGGGTCGCCTACAATGAGCAGTTCTTC
TRBV5-5	TRBJ2-1	15	.	.	CASSLGAQGYNEQFF	TGTGCCAGCAGCTTGGGGGCCCAGGGGTACAATGAGCAGTTCTTC
TRBV7-9	TRBJ2-7	15	.	once	CASSQAPGSSYEQYF	TGTGCCAGCAGCCAAGCACCCGGTAGCTCCTACGAGCAGTACTTC
TRBV19	TRBJ1-1	15	TRBD1	.	CASQDRGQGHTEAFF	TGTGCCAGTCAAGACCGGGGACAGGGACACACTGAAGCTTTCTTT
TRBV25-1	TRBJ1-1	15	.	.	CASSELLGTRTEAFF	TGTGCCAGCAGTGAATTGTTGGGGACTAGGACTGAAGCTTTCTTT
TRBV4-1	TRBJ2-7	15	TRBD1	few	CASSQEDRTYYEQYF	TGCGCCAGCAGCCAAGAGGACAGGACCTACTACGAGCAGTACTTC
TRBV9	TRBJ1-2	12	.	.	CASSAQLDGYTF	TGTGCCAGCAGCGCCCAGCTGGATGGCTACACCTTC
TRBV2	TRBJ2-7	15	.	.	CASSEGRGSTYEQYF	TGTGCCAGCAGTGAGGGCAGGGGTAGCACCTACGAGCAGTACTTC
TRBV9	TRBJ1-1	15	.	.	CASSDQDTAGTEAFF	TGTGCCAGCAGCGACCAAGATACCGCCGGGACTGAAGCTTTCTTT
TRBV18	TRBJ1-5	14	.	.	CASSPQGGDQPQHF	TGTGCCAGCTCACCACAGGGGGGGGACCAGCCCCAGCATTTT
TRBV4-1	TRBJ2-4	14	.	.	CASSHEIAKNIQYF	TGCGCCAGCAGCCATGAGATAGCCAAAAACATTCAGTACTTC
TRBV29-1	TRBJ2-2	15	TRBD1	.	CSVGETGWYTGELFF	TGCAGCGTTGGAGAGACAGGGTGGTACACCGGGGAGCTGTTTTTT
TRBV4-1	TRBJ1-2	14	.	.	CASSLGTGKGGYTF	TGCGCCAGCAGCCTCGGAACAGGGAAAGGTGGCTACACCTTC
TRBV12-3/TRBV12-4	TRBJ1-1	13	.	once	CASSLVGVTEAFF	TGTGCCAGCAGTTTGGTAGGGGTCACTGAAGCTTTCTTT
TRBV5-4	TRBJ1-6	17	.	.	CASSSGSTSSYNSPLHF	TGTGCCAGCAGTTCGGGGTCTACTTCCTCCTATAATTCACCCCTCCACTTT
TRBV10-3	TRBJ1-3	13	.	once	CATMEQGGNTIYF	TGTGCCACCATGGAACAGGGAGGAAACACCATATATTTT
TRBV13	TRBJ1-1	15	.	.	CASSNLRGKHGEAFF	TGTGCCAGCAGCAATTTGAGGGGGAAACACGGTGAAGCTTTCTTT
TRBV5-1	TRBJ2-7	15	TRBD1	.	CASSLGGQGAYEQYF	TGCGCCAGCAGCTTGGGGGGACAGGGGGCCTACGAGCAGTACTTC
TRBV6-4	TRBJ1-2	13	.	.	CASSDQPNYGYTF	TGTGCCAGCAGTGATCAGCCTAACTATGGCTACACCTTC
TRBV2	TRBJ2-1	15	.	.	CASREGRGSYNEQFF	TGTGCCAGCAGGGAGGGTAGGGGGTCCTACAATGAGCAGTTCTTC
TRBV7-2	TRBJ1-5	17	TRBD1	.	CASSFRGTGTGVQPQHF	TGTGCCAGCAGCTTTAGGGGTACCGGGACAGGGGTTCAGCCCCAGCATTTT
TRBV7-8	TRBJ2-7	14	.	.	CASRIDRNNYEQYF	TGTGCCAGCAGGATAGACAGGAATAACTACGAGCAGTACTTC
TRBV30	TRBJ1-5	14	TRBD1	.	CAWSQTGGNQPQHF	TGTGCCTGGAGTCAAACAGGGGGTAATCAGCCCCAGCATTTT
TRBV18	TRBJ1-4	14	.	once	CASSPTGSREKLFF	TGTGCCAGCTCACCAACAGGGTCGCGGGAAAAACTGTTTTTT
TRBV24-1	TRBJ1-6	13	TRBD1	.	CATRTGVRSPLHF	TGTGCCACCCGGACAGGGGTAAGGTCACCCCTCCACTTT
TRBV10-3	TRBJ1-5	12	.	.	CAIRADHQPQHF	TGTGCCATCAGAGCAGATCACCAGCCCCAGCATTTT
TRBV6-5	TRBJ1-4	13	TRBD1	.	CASSRTGNEKLFF	TGTGCCAGCAGCAGGACAGGGAATGAAAAACTGTTTTTT
TRBV24-1	TRBJ1-1	13	.	.	CATSPGGASEAFF	TGTGCCACCAGTCCGGGAGGAGCGTCTGAAGCTTTCTTT
TRBV4-2	TRBJ1-2	12	.	.	CASSLQGSGYTF	TGTGCCAGCAGCTTACAGGGATCTGGCTACACCTTC
TRBV19	TRBJ1-4	14	TRBD1	.	CASSDRDRRGKLFF	TGTGCCAGTAGTGACAGGGATCGACGGGGAAAACTGTTTTTT
TRBV25-1	TRBJ2-3	17	TRBD2	.	CASARTSGGAGTDTQYF	TGTGCCAGCGCGAGGACTAGCGGGGGGGCCGGCACAGATACGCAGTATTTT
TRBV7-9	TRBJ1-6	16	.	.	CASSFMGPRARPGGHF	TGTGCCAGCAGCTTTATGGGCCCGAGGGCCCGTCCCGGAGGCCACTTT
TRBV7-9	TRBJ2-1	14	TRBD2	.	CASSFSGRINEQFF	TGTGCCAGCAGCTTTAGCGGGAGAATCAATGAGCAGTTCTTC
TRBV4-2	TRBJ2-3	18	TRBD2	.	CASSQDRISGGSTDTQYF	TGTGCCAGCAGCCAAGATCGAATTAGCGGGGGATCCACAGATACGCAGTATTTT
TRBV12-3/TRBV12-4	TRBJ1-4	12	.	.	CASSLGQRSLFF	TGTGCCAGCAGTTTGGGGCAGAGGAGTCTGTTTTTT
TRBV19	TRBJ1-1	17	.	.	CATSRAPMRVMNTEAFF	TGTGCCACCTCCCGGGCCCCTATGCGGGTAATGAACACTGAAGCTTTCTTT
TRBV24-1	TRBJ2-2	15	.	few	CATSDPPRNTGELFF	TGTGCCACCAGTGATCCTCCGAGGAACACCGGGGAGCTGTTTTTT
TRBV6-2/TRBV6-3	TRBJ1-4	14	.	.	CASSYQRPFEKLFF	TGTGCCAGCAGTTACCAGCGACCATTTGAAAAACTGTTTTTT
TRBV4-3	TRBJ2-1	19	TRBD2	.	CASSQARAGGTSIIDEQFF	TGCGCCAGCAGCCAAGCGAGAGCGGGGGGGACTTCTATTATCGATGAGCAGTTCTTC
TRBV4-1	TRBJ2-7	16	TRBD1	few	CASSQGSDRATYEQYF	TGCGCCAGCAGCCAAGGGTCCGACAGGGCTACCTACGAGCAGTACTTC
TRBV7-2	TRBJ2-7	18	TRBD2	.	CASSLNGLAGAGAYEQYF	TGTGCCAGCAGCTTAAACGGCCTAGCGGGGGCCGGGGCCTACGAGCAGTACTTC
TRBV12-3/TRBV12-4	TRBJ2-5	13	TRBD1	.	CASRDSLRETQYF	TGTGCCAGCCGGGACAGTCTACGAGAGACCCAGTACTTC
TRBV7-9	TRBJ1-2	14	.	.	CASSSLQINYGYTF	TGTGCCAGCAGCTCCCTACAAATTAACTATGGCTACACCTTC
TRBV9	TRBJ2-1	17	TRBD2	once	CASSVVGLADLDNEQFF	TGTGCCAGCAGCGTTGTGGGACTAGCGGATCTTGATAATGAGCAGTTCTTC
TRBV6-6	TRBJ2-7	13	.	.	CASSYPPGYEQYF	TGTGCCAGCAGTTACCCCCCGGGCTACGAGCAGTACTTC
TRBV12-3/TRBV12-4	TRBJ1-5	12	.	.	CASSHLDKPQHF	TGTGCCAGCAGTCACCTTGACAAGCCCCAGCATTTT
TRBV2	TRBJ1-5	14	.	.	CASSDGYSNQPQHF	TGTGCCAGCAGTGACGGATATAGCAATCAGCCCCAGCATTTT
TRBV6-1	TRBJ1-5	15	.	few	CASSELQGRRQPQHF	TGTGCCAGCAGTGAATTACAGGGACGGAGACAGCCCCAGCATTTT